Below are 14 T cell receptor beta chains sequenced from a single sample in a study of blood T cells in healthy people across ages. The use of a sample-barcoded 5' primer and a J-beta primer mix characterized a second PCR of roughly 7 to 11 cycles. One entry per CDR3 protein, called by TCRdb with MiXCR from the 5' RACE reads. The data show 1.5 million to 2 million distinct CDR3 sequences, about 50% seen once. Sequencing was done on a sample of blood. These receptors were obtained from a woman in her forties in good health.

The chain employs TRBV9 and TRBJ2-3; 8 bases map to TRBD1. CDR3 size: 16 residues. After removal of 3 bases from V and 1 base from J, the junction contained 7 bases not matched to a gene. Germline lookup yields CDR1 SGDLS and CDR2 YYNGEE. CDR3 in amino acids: CASSARQGQGTDTQYF. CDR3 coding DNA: TGTGCCAGCAGCGCCAGACAGGGACAGGGCACAGATACGCAGTATTTT. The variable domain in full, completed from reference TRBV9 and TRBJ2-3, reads DSGVTQTPKHLITATGQRVTLRCSPRSGDLSVYWYQQSLDQGLQFLIQYYNGEERAKGNILERFSAQQFPDLHSELNLSSLELGDSALYFCASSARQGQGTDTQYFGPGTRLTVL.

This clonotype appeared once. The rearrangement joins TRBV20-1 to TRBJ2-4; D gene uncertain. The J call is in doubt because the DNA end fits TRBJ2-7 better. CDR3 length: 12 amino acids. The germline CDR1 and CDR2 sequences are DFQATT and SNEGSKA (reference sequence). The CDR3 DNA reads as TGCAGTGCTAAGGCCTACACCTACGAGCAGTACTTC. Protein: CSAKAYTYEQYF.

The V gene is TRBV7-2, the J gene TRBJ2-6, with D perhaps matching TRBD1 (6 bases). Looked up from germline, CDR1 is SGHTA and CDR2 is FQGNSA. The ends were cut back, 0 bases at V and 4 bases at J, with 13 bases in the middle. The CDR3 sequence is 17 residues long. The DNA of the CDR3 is TGTGCCAGCAGCTTAGCGGCACAGGGCGCCGGGGCCAACGTCCTGACTTTC. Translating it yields CASSLAAQGAGANVLTF.

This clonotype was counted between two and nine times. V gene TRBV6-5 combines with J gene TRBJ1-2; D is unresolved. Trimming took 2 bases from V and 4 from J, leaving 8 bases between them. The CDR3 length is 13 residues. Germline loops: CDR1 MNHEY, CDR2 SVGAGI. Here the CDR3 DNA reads TGTGCCAGCAGTTACAAGGGTGCCTATGGCTACACCTTC. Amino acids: CASSYKGAYGYTF.

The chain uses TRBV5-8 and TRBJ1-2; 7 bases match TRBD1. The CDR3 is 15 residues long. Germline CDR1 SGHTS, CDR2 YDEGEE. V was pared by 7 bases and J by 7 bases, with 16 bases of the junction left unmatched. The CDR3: CASGSTTRGLSGYTF. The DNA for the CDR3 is TGTGCCAGCGGGAGCACAACTAGGGGGCTGAGTGGCTACACCTTC.

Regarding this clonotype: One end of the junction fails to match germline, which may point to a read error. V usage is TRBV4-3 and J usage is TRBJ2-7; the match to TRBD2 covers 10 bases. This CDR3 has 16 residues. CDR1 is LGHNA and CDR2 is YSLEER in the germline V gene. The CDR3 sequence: CASSQDVERGGYGQYF. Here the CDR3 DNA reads TGCGCCAGCAGCCAAGACGTAGAGCGGGGGGGCTACGGGCAGTACTTC.

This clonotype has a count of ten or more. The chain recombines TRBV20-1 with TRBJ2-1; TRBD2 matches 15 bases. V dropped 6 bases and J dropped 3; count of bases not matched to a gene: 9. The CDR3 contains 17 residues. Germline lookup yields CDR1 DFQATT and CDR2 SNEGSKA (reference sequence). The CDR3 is CSAPPGLAGGLYNEQFF. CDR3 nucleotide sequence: TGCAGTGCCCCGCCCGGACTAGCGGGGGGGCTCTACAATGAGCAGTTCTTC.

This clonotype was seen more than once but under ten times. The DNA for the CDR3 is TGTGCCAGCAGCCAATATCACGAGCAGTACTTC. Its translation: CASSQYHEQYF. The genes are TRBV3-1 and TRBJ2-5; D is ambiguous. The J call may be incorrect, as the DNA end agrees better with TRBJ2-7. Germline V CDR1 and CDR2: LGHDT, YNNKEL (reference sequence). CDR3 length: 11 residues.

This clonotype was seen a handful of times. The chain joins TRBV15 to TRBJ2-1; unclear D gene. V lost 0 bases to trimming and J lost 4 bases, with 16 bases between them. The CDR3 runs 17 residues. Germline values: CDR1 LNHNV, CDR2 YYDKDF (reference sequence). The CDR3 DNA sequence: TGTGCCACCAGCAGAGATCCTGGGCAGACAAGTTACAATGAGCAGTTCTTC. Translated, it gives CATSRDPGQTSYNEQFF.

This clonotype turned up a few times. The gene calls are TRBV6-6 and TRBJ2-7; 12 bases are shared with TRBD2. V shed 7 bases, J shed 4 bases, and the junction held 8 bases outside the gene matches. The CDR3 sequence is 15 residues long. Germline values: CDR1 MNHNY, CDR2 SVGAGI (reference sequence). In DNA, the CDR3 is TGTGCCAGCACTTCAAAGGGGACTAGCGGGTACGAGCAGTACTTC. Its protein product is CASTSKGTSGYEQYF.

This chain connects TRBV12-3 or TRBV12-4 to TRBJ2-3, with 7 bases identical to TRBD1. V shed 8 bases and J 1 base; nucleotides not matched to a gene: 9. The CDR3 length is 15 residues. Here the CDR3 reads CASVPAGGGTDTQYF. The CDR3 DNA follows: TGTGCCAGCGTCCCGGCAGGGGGAGGCACAGATACGCAGTATTTT.

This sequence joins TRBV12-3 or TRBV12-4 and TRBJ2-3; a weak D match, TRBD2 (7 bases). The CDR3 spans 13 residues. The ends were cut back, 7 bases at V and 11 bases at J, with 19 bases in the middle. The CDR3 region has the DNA TGTGCCAGCAACTGGGGGGGGCCAGATGTGCAGTATTTT. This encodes CASNWGGPDVQYF.

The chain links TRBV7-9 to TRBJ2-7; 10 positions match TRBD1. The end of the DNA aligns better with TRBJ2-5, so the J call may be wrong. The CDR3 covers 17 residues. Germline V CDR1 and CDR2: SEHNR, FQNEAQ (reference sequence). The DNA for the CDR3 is TGTGCCAGCAGCTTAGTAAGACTCCGGGACAGGGGAGAGACCCAGTACTTC. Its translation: CASSLVRLRDRGETQYF.

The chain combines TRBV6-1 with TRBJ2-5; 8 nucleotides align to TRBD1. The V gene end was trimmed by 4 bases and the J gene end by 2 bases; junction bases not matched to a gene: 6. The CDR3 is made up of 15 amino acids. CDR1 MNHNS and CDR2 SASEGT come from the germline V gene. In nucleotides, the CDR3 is TGTGCCAGCAGTGCGGGCAGGACAGGGCAAGAGACCCAGTACTTC. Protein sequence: CASSAGRTGQETQYF.